This record concerns one TCR beta chain sequence. Its matching antigen is unknown. The sample has other DNA sequences that encode this CDR3 too. This entry is derived from a study of cytomegalovirus exposure and HLA in healthy donors. Germline V gives CDR1 GTSNPN, CDR2 SVGIG (reference sequence). V lost 3 bases and J lost 1, with 3 bases in between. This CDR3 has 12 amino acids. Findings of the study overall: Confirmation was obtained in vitro that a few CMV-associated chains are specific for CMV antigens. The listing of fewer than 200 TCR beta chains classed them as cytomegalovirus-associated. About 87% or about 30% of the time was how often most TCR beta V segments were productive, according to an earlier analysis. Later work showed greater clonal expansion in HLA-associated TCR beta chains than in equally common others.

Use of 60 Vbeta and 13 Jbeta primers characterized the PCR. The table came from immunoSEQ multiplex PCR; TCRdb's copy has only in-frame clones and leaves some out. The sample shows about 150,000 clones, just under 80% of them seen only once. The material sequenced was PBMCs. This TCR was sampled from a woman aged 45-65 years in good health and CMV-seropositive. The genes are TRBV30 and TRBJ2-2; D gene uncertain. CDR3 sequence (DNA): TGTGCCTGGAGCCGGAACACCGGGGAGCTGTTTTTT. Residues: CAWSRNTGELFF.